This TCR beta chain was sequenced for a study of CD8 T cells in ankylosing spondylitis. At least ten counts were recorded for this clonotype. Its target is unknown. Losses at the gene ends were 5 bases for V and 9 bases for J; bases not matched to a gene: 14. CDR1 and CDR2 (germline): MNHEY, SMNVEV (reference sequence). This CDR3 has 18 residues. By quantitative 5'-RACE with molecular barcodes, the TCR beta libraries were made. TCRdb re-derived calls from the 5' RACE reads in MiXCR, one entry per CDR3 protein. The table records under 300,000 distinct CDR3 sequences, roughly 8.6% of them present only once. The study, taken as a whole, reports: Within ankylosing spondylitis blood, a TCR beta motif made up of eight or nine highly homologous variants appeared to be characteristic.

The receptor comes from a male donor with ankylosing spondylitis or in good health (not recorded which). The genes are TRBV27 and TRBJ2-1, with 15 bases lining up with TRBD2. Sequenced: blood, either unsorted or a sorted T cell fraction (not recorded which). CDR3 residues: CASSPWTSGRALPLEQFF. In DNA, the CDR3 is TGTGCCAGCAGTCCGTGGACTAGCGGGAGGGCCTTGCCACTTGAGCAGTTCTTC.